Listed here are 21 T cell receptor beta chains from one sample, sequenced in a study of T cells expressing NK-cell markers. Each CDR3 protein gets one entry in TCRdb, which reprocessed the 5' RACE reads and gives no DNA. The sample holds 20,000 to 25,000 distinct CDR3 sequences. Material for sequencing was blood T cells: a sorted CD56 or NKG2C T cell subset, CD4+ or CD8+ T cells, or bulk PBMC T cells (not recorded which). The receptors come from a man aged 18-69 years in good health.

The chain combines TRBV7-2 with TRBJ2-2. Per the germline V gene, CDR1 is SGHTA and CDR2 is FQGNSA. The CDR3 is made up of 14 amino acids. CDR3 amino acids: CASSLRGGAGELFF. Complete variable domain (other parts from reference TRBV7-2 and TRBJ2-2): GAGVSQSPSNKVTEKGKDVELRCDPISGHTALYWYRQSLGQGLEFLIYFQGNSAPDKSGLPSDRFSAERTGGSVSTLTIQRTQQEDSAVYLCASSLRGGAGELFFGEGSRLTVL.

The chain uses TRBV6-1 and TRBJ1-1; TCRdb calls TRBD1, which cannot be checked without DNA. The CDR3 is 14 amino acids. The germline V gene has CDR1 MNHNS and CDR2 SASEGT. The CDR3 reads CASREMTANTEAFF.

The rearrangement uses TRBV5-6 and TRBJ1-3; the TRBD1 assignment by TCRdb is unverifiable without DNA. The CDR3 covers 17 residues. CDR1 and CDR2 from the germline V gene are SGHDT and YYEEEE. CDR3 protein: CASSLFRGPDSGNTIYF.

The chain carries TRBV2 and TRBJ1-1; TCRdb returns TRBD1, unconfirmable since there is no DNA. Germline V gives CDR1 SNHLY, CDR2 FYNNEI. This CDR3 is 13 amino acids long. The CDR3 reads CASRSWGQGWAFF.

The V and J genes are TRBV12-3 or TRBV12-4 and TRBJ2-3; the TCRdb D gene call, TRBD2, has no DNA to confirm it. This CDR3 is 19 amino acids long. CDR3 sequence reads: CASSGTSGGTGAITDTQYF.

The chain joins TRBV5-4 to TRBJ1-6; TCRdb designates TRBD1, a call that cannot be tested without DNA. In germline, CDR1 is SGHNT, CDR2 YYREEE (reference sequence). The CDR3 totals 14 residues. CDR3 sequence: CASSIDRVGSPLHF.

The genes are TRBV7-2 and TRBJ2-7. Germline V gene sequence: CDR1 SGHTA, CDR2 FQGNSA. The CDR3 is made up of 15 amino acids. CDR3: CASSLLGLNSYEQYF.

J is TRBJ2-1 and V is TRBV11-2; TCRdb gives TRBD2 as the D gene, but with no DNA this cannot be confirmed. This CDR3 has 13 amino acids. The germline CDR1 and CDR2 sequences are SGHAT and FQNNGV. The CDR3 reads CACEAGGLNEQFF.

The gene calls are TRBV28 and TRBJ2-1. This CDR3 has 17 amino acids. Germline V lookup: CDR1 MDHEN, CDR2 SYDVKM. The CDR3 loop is CASSLGQRGSSYNEQFF.

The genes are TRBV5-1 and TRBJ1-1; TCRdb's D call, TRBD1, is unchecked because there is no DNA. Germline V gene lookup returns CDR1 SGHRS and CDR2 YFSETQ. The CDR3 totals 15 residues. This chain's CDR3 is CASSFSTGVNTEAFF.

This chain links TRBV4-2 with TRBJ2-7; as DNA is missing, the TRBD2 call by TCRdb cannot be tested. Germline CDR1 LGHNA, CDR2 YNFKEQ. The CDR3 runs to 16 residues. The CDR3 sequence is CASSQGLGINDYEQYF.

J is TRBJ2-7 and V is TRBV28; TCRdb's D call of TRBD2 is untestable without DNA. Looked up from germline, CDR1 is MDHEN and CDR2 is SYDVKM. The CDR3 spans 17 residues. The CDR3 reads CASSSRTSGTLNYEQYF.

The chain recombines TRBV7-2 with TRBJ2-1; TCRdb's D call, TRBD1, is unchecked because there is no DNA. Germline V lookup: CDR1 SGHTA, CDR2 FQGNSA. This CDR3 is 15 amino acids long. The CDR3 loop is CASSLDRGAYNEQFF. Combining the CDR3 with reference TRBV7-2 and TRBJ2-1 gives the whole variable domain GAGVSQSPSNKVTEKGKDVELRCDPISGHTALYWYRQSLGQGLEFLIYFQGNSAPDKSGLPSDRFSAERTGGSVSTLTIQRTQQEDSAVYLCASSLDRGAYNEQFFGPGTRLTVL.

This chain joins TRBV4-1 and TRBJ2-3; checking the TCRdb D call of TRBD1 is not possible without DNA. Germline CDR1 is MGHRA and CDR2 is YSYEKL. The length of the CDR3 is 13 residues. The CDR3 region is CASSVRQGDTQYF.

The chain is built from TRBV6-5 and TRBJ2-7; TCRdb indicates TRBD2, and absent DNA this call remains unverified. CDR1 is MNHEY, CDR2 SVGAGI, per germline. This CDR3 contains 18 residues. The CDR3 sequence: CASSYSMGKGARTYEQYF.

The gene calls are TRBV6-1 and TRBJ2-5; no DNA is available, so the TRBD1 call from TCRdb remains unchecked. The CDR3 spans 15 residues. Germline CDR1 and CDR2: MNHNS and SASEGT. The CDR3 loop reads CASSEARTDQETQYF.

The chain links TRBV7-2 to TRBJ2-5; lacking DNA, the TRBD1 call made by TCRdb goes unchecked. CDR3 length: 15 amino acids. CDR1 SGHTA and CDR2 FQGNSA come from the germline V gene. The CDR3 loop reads CASSLIPTGQETQYF.

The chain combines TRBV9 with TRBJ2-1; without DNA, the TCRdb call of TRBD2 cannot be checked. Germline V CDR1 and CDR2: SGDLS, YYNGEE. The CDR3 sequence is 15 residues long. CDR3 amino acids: CASTKGGGPLNEQFF.

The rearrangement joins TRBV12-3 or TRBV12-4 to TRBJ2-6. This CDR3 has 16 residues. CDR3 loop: CASSLGTVSGANVLTF.

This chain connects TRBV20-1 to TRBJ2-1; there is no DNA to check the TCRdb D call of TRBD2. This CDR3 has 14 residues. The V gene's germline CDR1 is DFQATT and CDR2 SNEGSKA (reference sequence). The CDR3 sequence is CSAPHDESYNEQFF.

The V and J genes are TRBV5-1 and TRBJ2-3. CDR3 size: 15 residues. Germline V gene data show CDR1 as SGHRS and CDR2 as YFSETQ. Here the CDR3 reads CASSLAGYSTDTQYF.